These 16 T cell receptor beta chains were all obtained from the same sample, sequenced in a study of CD8 T cells in ankylosing spondylitis. TCRdb re-derived calls from the 5' RACE reads in MiXCR, one entry per CDR3 protein. This sample yields roughly 200,000 distinct CDR3 sequences, of which around 13% are seen a single time; more than 15% belongs to the top ten. The sample comprised blood, either unsorted or a sorted T cell fraction (not recorded which). Every receptor here comes from a male donor with ankylosing spondylitis or in good health (not recorded which).

The sample holds one count of this clonotype. The rearrangement uses TRBV6-1 and TRBJ2-2; D perhaps matches TRBD2 (6 bases). This CDR3 spans 15 amino acids. Germline CDR1 is MNHNS and CDR2 is SASEGT. V lost 10 bases to trimming and J lost 0 bases, with 15 bases between them. DNA for the CDR3: TGTGCCACCAGGCCCGGGGGATCGAACACCGGGGAGCTGTTTTTT. Its translation is CATRPGGSNTGELFF.

This clonotype was seen at least ten times. The chain employs TRBV5-1 and TRBJ1-1, with D tentatively TRBD1 (6 bases). Trimming stripped 4 bases from V and 7 bases from J, with 20 bases between. This CDR3 region has 15 residues. CDR1 is SGHRS and CDR2 is YFSETQ in the germline V gene. The CDR3 sequence: CASSVKTGIFGEAFF. In DNA form, the CDR3 reads TGCGCCAGCAGCGTTAAGACAGGTATCTTCGGTGAAGCTTTCTTT.

This clonotype was seen more than once but under ten times. The chain is built from TRBV11-3 and TRBJ2-5, with 12 bases identical to TRBD2. The CDR3 is 16 amino acids. From germline, CDR1 is SGHNT and CDR2 YENEEA. Trimming took 5 bases from V and 2 from J; bases not matched to a gene: 6. The CDR3 loop reads CASSVLAGGLQETQYF. CDR3 nucleotide sequence: TGTGCCAGCAGCGTCCTAGCGGGGGGGTTGCAAGAGACCCAGTACTTC.

This clonotype appeared a few times. The V gene is TRBV29-1, the J gene TRBJ2-7; 8 bases agree with TRBD1. The ends lost 3 bases at V and 4 bases at J; junction bases unmatched: 11. This CDR3 spans 15 amino acids. Per the germline V gene, CDR1 is SQVTM and CDR2 is ANQGSEA. The CDR3 sequence is CSVDEQGETSYEQYF. The DNA of the CDR3 is TGCAGCGTTGATGAACAGGGGGAAACTTCGTACGAGCAGTACTTC.

This clonotype was picked up a small number of times. The chain carries TRBV5-5 and TRBJ2-7; possible D gene TRBD2, 5 bases. The CDR3 is 16 residues long. The germline CDR1 and CDR2 sequences are SGHKS and YYEKEE (reference sequence). With 0 bases removed from V and 1 base from J, the gap between germline ends came to 14 bases. CDR3 sequence reads: CASSLALSSASYEQYF. The CDR3 nucleotides are TGTGCCAGCAGCTTGGCCCTAAGTAGCGCATCCTACGAGCAGTACTTC.

This clonotype has just a few counts. The gene calls are TRBV5-1 and TRBJ2-1; D unresolved. Germline CDR1 SGHRS, CDR2 YFSETQ. CDR3 length equals 15 residues. The V gene lost 4 bases and the J gene lost 0 bases, with 11 bases spanning the gap. In DNA, the CDR3 is TGCGCCAGCAGCGGCCCCAGTAGCTCCTACAATGAGCAGTTCTTC. Its protein product is CASSGPSSSYNEQFF.

This clonotype has more than one count but fewer than ten. The chain links TRBV5-6 to TRBJ2-2, with D maybe TRBD1 (5 bases). Germline loops: CDR1 SGHDT, CDR2 YYEEEE. V lost 3 bases and J 6 bases, leaving 9 bases between the germline ends. The CDR3 covers 13 residues. The CDR3 protein is CASSSTGAGELFF. CDR3 coding DNA: TGTGCCAGCAGCTCCACAGGAGCCGGGGAGCTGTTTTTT.

The genes are TRBV20-1 and TRBJ2-7, with 9 bases matching TRBD1. Germline lookup yields CDR1 DFQATT and CDR2 SNEGSKA (reference sequence). V lost 1 base, J lost 3 bases, and 10 bases stayed unmatched. The CDR3 has 16 residues. The CDR3 sequence is CSARGQDRGGLYEQYF. In DNA, the CDR3 is TGCAGTGCTAGAGGCCAGGACAGGGGCGGCCTCTACGAGCAGTACTTC.

This clonotype was recorded many times. The rearrangement joins TRBV5-1 to TRBJ1-1, with D tentatively TRBD1 (6 bases). The V and J ends lost 3 bases and 2 bases respectively, with 14 bases between them. There are 15 residues in the CDR3. Germline V gene sequence: CDR1 SGHRS, CDR2 YFSETQ. The CDR3: CASSSIQGVNTEAFF. In DNA, the CDR3 is TGCGCCAGCAGCTCAATACAGGGAGTTAACACTGAAGCTTTCTTT.

The rearrangement joins TRBV7-9 to TRBJ2-3; 11 bases are shared with TRBD2. In germline, CDR1 is SEHNR, CDR2 FQNEAQ (reference sequence). The CDR3 totals 16 residues. The J segment lost 2 bases and the V segment lost 5 bases, leaving 6 bases of the junction unmatched. The CDR3 protein is CASSPKGLAVTDTQYF. CDR3 bases: TGTGCCAGCAGCCCCAAGGGACTAGCGGTCACAGATACGCAGTATTTT.

V usage is TRBV6-1 and J usage is TRBJ2-7; D is ambiguous. The germline V and J ends were trimmed by 3 bases and 4 bases, with 10 bases remaining between them. CDR1 MNHNS and CDR2 SASEGT come from the germline V gene. The CDR3 is 13 residues long. This CDR3 reads CASSDAPRYEQYF. The CDR3 DNA sequence: TGTGCCAGCAGTGATGCCCCCAGGTACGAGCAGTACTTC.

This clonotype occurred a few times. The V gene is TRBV4-1, the J gene TRBJ2-3; weak D call: TRBD1 (5 bases). Germline-derived CDR1 and CDR2 are MGHRA and YSYEKL. The CDR3 totals 14 residues. Trimming cost V 0 bases and J 4 bases, with 8 bases left between them. This CDR3 is CASSQEPGSDTQYF. The CDR3 region has the DNA TGCGCCAGCAGCCAAGAACCAGGGTCAGATACGCAGTATTTT.

This clonotype was seen more than once but under ten times. V and J are TRBV14 and TRBJ2-4; D may match TRBD1 or TRBD2 (5 bases each). CDR3 length: 17 amino acids. The ends were cut back, 0 bases at V and 2 bases at J, with 14 bases in the middle. The germline V gene has CDR1 SGHDN and CDR2 FVKESK. The CDR3 coding sequence is TGTGCCAGCAGCCAAGATCTTATAACGGGGCCCAAAAACATTCAGTACTTC. Translated, it gives CASSQDLITGPKNIQYF.

This clonotype has only a few counts. The chain employs TRBV5-1 and TRBJ2-3; D call uncertain. CDR1 is SGHRS, CDR2 YFSETQ, per germline. The CDR3 totals 8 residues. Trimming took 7 bases from V and 11 from J, leaving 5 bases between them. The CDR3 reads CASAEQYF. The CDR3 nucleotides read TGCGCCAGCGCGGAGCAGTATTTT.

This clonotype has a handful of counts. V usage is TRBV12-3 or TRBV12-4 and J usage is TRBJ2-5; 13 positions agree with TRBD2. The CDR3 sequence is 16 residues long. V lost 5 bases, J lost 3 bases, and 6 bases stayed unmatched. The CDR3 DNA follows: TGTGCCAGCAGTCCGGAGGGACTAGCGGGGAAAGAGACCCAGTACTTC. Its translation: CASSPEGLAGKETQYF.

This clonotype turned up a few times. This chain uses TRBV11-2 with TRBJ2-1; TRBD2 is a possible D gene (6 bases). CDR3 length: 19 amino acids. V shed 5 bases and J shed 4 bases, with 27 bases lying between them. Germline-derived CDR1 and CDR2 are SGHAT and FQNNGV. The CDR3 DNA reads as TGTGCCAGCAGCGTGTTCGCGGGACTTTCGGGTCCATTTTACAATGAGCAGTTCTTC. Amino acids: CASSVFAGLSGPFYNEQFF.